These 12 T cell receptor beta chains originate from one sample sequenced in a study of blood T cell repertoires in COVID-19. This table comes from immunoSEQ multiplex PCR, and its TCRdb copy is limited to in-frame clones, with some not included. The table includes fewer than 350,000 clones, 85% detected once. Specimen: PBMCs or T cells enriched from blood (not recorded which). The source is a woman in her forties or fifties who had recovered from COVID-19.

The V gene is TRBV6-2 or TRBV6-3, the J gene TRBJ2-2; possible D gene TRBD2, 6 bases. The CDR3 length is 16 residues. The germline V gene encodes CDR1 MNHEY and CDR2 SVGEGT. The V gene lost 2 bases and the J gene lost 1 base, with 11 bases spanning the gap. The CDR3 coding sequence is TGTGCCAGCAGTTACCCGGGACTGCTGAACACCGGGGAGCTGTTTTTT. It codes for CASSYPGLLNTGELFF.

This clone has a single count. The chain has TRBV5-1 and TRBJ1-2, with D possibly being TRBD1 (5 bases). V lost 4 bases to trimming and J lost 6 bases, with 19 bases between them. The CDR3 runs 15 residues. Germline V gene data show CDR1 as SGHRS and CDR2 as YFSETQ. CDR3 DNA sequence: TGCGCCAGCAGCCCCGAGTCCGGCAGGGTAGATGGCTACACCTTC. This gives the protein CASSPESGRVDGYTF.

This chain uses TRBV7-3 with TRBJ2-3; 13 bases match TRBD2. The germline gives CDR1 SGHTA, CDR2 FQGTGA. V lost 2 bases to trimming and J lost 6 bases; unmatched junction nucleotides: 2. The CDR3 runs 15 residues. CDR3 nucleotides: TGTGCCAGCAGCTTAGGGACTAGCGGGAAGGATACGCAGTATTTT. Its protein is CASSLGTSGKDTQYF. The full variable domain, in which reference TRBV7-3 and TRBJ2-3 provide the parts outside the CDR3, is GAGVSQTPSNKVTEKGKYVELRCDPISGHTALYWYRQSLGQGPEFLIYFQGTGAADDSGLPNDRFFAVRPEGSVSTLKIQRTERGDSAVYLCASSLGTSGKDTQYFGPGTRLTVL.

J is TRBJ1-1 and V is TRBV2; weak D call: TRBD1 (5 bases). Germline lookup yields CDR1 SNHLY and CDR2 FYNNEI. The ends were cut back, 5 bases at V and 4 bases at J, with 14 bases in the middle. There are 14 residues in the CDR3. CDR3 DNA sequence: TGTGCCAGCAGTAGCGCCTGGGGGGGCACTGAAGCTTTCTTT. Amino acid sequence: CASSSAWGGTEAFF.

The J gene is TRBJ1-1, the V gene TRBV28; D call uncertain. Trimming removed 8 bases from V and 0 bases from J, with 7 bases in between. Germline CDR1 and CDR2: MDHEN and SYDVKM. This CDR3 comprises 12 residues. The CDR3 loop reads CASYSVNTEAFF. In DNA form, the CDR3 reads TGTGCCAGCTATTCGGTGAACACTGAAGCTTTCTTT.

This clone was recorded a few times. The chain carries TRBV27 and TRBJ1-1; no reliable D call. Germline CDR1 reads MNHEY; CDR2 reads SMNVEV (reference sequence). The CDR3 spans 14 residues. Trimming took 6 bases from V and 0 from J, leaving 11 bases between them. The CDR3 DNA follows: TGTGCCAGCAGGACACGATACATGAACACTGAAGCTTTCTTT. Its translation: CASRTRYMNTEAFF.

CDR3 DNA sequence: TGTGCCAGTAGAGAGACAGGGGAAGATGAGCAGTTCTTC. This sequence encodes CASRETGEDEQFF. The chain employs TRBV19 and TRBJ2-1; 8 bases match TRBD1. CDR3 size: 13 residues. V was clipped by 6 bases and J by 8 bases; unmatched bases: 6. The germline V gene has CDR1 LNHDA and CDR2 SQIVND (reference sequence). Drawing the rest from reference TRBV19 and TRBJ2-1, the complete variable domain is DGGITQSPKYLFRKEGQNVTLSCEQNLNHDAMYWYRQDPGQGLRLIYYSQIVNDFQKGDIAEGYSVSREKKESFPLTVTSAQKNPTAFYLCASRETGEDEQFFGPGTRLTVL.

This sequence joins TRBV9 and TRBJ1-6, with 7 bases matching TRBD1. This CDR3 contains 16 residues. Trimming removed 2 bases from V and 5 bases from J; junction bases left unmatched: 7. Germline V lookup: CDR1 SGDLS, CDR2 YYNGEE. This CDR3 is CASSVAQGGNNSPLHF. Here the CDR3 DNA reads TGTGCCAGCAGCGTCGCCCAAGGGGGCAATAATTCACCCCTCCACTTT.

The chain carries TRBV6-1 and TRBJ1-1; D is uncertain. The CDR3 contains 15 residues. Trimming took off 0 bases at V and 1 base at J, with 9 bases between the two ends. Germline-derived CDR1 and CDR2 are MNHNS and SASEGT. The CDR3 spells CASSEAEGSNTEAFF. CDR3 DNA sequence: TGTGCCAGCAGTGAAGCGGAGGGATCGAACACTGAAGCTTTCTTT.

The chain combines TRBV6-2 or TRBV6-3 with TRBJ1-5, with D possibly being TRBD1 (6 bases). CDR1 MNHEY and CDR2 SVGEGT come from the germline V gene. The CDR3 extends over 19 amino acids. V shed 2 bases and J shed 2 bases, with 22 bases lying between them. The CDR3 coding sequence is TGTGCCAGCAGTTACGTGGGGGGGACACAATCCTTGGGCAATCAGCCCCAGCATTTT. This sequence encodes CASSYVGGTQSLGNQPQHF.

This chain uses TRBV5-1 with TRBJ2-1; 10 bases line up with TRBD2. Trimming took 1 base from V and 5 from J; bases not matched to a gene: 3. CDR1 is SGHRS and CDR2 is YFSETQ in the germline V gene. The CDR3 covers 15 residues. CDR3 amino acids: CASSLSLAGDNEQFF. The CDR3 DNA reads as TGCGCCAGCAGCTTGTCCCTAGCGGGGGACAATGAGCAGTTCTTC.

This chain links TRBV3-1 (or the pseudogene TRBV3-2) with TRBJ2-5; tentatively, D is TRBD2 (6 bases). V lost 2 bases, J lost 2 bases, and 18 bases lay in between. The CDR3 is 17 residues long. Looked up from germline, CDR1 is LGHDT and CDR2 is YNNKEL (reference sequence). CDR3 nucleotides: TGTGCCAGCAGCCAAACGCGATGGGGGGAACAACAAGAGACCCAGTACTTC. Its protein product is CASSQTRWGEQQETQYF.